Listed here is a single T cell receptor (beta chain). What antigen it recognizes has not been identified. No quality values exist for individual bases; no much larger clone is one base distant. This entry belongs to a study of blood T cell repertoires in COVID-19 (dated by TCRdb to the early 2020s). Turning to the overall study: Samples from collaborators originated in the United States, Italy and Spain and spanned both the acute and convalescent phases of COVID-19. The material from the prospective study consisted of cDNA or gDNA derived from T cells, B-cell-depleted T cells, or PBMCs. Deeply sampled blood TCRbeta repertoires from subjects exposed to, actively infected with, or recovered from COVID-19 were included in the dataset. A freely available public database, intended as a resource for researchers studying the immune response to SARS-CoV-2, is where the repertoires were released. The samples were drawn from two sources: the first 160 participants of the ongoing ImmuneRACE study, and fewer than 1,500 subjects contributed by 6 global collaborators. Nearly every sample came with metadata listing a de-identified subject ID, COVID-19 status, age in years and sex. Where available, HLA class I and class II types were obtained from metadata supplied by the sample provider rather than from assay-based typing.

Beyond this particular receptor, the publication reports: How much clinical and demographic metadata was included differed by source and by participant, and the metadata was provided uncurated.

The CDR3 runs 13 amino acids, cysteine and phenylalanine included. Of the read, only the CDR3 DNA is kept; its 39 bases are in frame from base 1. Taken from the germline V gene, the CDR1 and CDR2 loops are KGHSH and LQKENI. Trimming costs V 2 bases and J 4 bases, and their ends lie 8 bases apart. Each collaborating institution followed its own protocols to collect whole blood in K2EDTA tubes. For TCRbeta analysis, collaborators shipped samples in one of three forms: frozen whole blood, isolated PBMCs, or DNA extracted from either of those sample types. TCRbeta CDR3 regions were amplified from genomic DNA by means of the immunoSEQ Assay, a bias-controlled multiplex PCR. The authors' pipeline ran thus. Within the assay, amplification of reference gene primers was used to estimate how many nucleated cells each sample contained. Sequence reads were collapsed and filtered to measure the absolute abundance of every unique TCRbeta CDR3 rearrangement. For each sample, productive Simpson clonality was calculated by taking the square root of Simpson's diversity index across productive rearrangements. This immuneACCESS table, as held by TCRdb, lists in-frame sequences with V and J called but not all clones. Of the missing ones, under half trace to an unresolved V gene in checked studies; the others have no known cause. V, J and clone size reflect that table, while D and trimming were determined from the DNA. The sample table contains more than 200,000 clones; only one count was recorded for 88% of them. Jointly, the top ten make up about 0.7% of the sample.

The chain couples TRBV18 to TRBJ1-2, and possibly TRBD1, on 5 matching bases. The receptor was isolated from a human donor in a cohort sampled during active COVID-19. What was sequenced was peripheral blood. The bases are TGTGCCAGCTCACCAGTGACAGCCTATGGCTACACCTTC. This sequence encodes CASSPVTAYGYTF.